The next 3 T cell receptor beta chains were all read from a single sample in a study of OX40 agonist ivuxolimab in advanced cancers. Method: immunoSEQ multiplex PCR; TCRdb's copy keeps in-frame clones and lacks some. The sample includes roughly 100,000 clones, 70% to 90% of them seen just once. The sequencing used CD4+ or CD8+ T cells sorted from blood, collected in a trial of the OX40 agonist ivuxolimab. The source is an adult with an advanced solid tumor such as melanoma, head and neck, liver or kidney cancer.

The chain is built from TRBV25-1 and TRBJ2-3; D remains ambiguous. Germline assignment: CDR1 MGHDK and CDR2 SYGVNS. Trimming stripped 7 bases from V and 8 bases from J, with 13 bases between. The CDR3 has 12 amino acids. CDR3 nucleotides: TGTGCCAGCAAGGCGCCTCATGGTACGCAGTATTTT. Encoded protein: CASKAPHGTQYF.

The chain has TRBV7-9 and TRBJ2-7; D possibly matches TRBD1 or TRBD2 (5 bases each). Germline CDR1 reads SEHNR; CDR2 reads FQNEAQ (reference sequence). V dropped 5 bases and J dropped 6 bases, with 17 bases sitting between them. The CDR3 extends over 14 amino acids. CDR3 DNA: TGTGCCAGCAGCCATCACGGGACCGTAGCCGAGCAGTACTTC. It encodes CASSHHGTVAEQYF.

V is TRBV28 and J is TRBJ2-7; possible D gene TRBD2, 6 bases. Germline lookup yields CDR1 MDHEN and CDR2 SYDVKM. The V end lost 6 bases, the J end lost 6 bases, and 18 bases lay between the germline ends. The CDR3 spans 14 residues. CDR3 amino acids: CASRPGLSGVEQYF. CDR3 nucleotide sequence: TGTGCCAGCAGGCCGGGACTCTCTGGGGTCGAGCAGTACTTC.